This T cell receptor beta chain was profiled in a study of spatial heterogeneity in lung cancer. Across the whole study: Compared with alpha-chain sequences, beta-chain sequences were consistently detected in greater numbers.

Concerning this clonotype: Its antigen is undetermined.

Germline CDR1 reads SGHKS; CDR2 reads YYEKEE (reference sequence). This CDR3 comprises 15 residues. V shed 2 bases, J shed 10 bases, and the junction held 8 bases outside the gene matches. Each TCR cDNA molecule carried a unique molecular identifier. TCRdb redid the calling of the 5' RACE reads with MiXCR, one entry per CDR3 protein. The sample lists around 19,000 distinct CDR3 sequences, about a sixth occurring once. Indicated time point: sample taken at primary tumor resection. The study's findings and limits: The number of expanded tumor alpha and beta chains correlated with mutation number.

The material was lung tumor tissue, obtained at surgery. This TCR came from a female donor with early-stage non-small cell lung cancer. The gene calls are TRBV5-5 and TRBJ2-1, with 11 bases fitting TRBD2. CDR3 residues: CASSLTSGSLGEQFF. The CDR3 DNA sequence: TGTGCCAGCAGCTTAACTAGCGGGAGCCTCGGAGAGCAGTTCTTC.